This T cell receptor (beta chain) was found in a study of shared clonotypes between healthy human individuals. Study outcomes and limitations: Read depth was anticipated to influence clonotype sharing among donors. Richness estimates generally favored naive over memory subsets.

Terminally differentiated effector memory CD45RA+ cells were excluded from the naive CD8 cells, which were CD45RO-negative and positively selected for CCR7. The assay ran at deep level. Produced via immunoSEQ multiplex PCR; TCRdb's table is partial and in-frame only. The repertoire consists of some 2,000,000 clones, with less than 95% occurring once and the leading ten covering around 1.1%. Points on this clone: What it recognizes is unknown. This sample includes further DNA sequences coding for the same CDR3.

Germline CDR1 is MNHEY and CDR2 is SMNVEV (reference sequence). Trimming took off 6 bases at V and 0 bases at J, with 15 bases between the two ends. There are 16 residues in the CDR3. The sequence came from a man younger than 35 in good health. The sample consisted of naive CD8+ T cells sorted from blood. The chain joins TRBV27 to TRBJ2-1; D is uncertain. The CDR3 loop is CASSLGPGSSYNEQFF. In DNA, the CDR3 is TGTGCCAGCAGCTTAGGGCCAGGAAGCTCCTACAATGAGCAGTTCTTC.